Given below is one T cell receptor beta chain in context. What antigen it recognizes has not been identified. No base quality information exists; no much larger clone differs at one position. CD8 naive samples were CD45RO-negative cells positively selected for CCR7, giving a CD45RA+CCR7+ population that excluded TemRA cells. The donors were healthy, HIV-negative adults with no recently reported acute infections or vaccinations. All donors were Caucasian adults living in Nashville, Tennessee, USA. After blood collection by leukapheresis, PBMCs were isolated using Ficoll-Histopaque density gradient centrifugation and then cryopreserved in the vapor phase of liquid nitrogen. Purity and quantity of every magnetically sorted T cell population were checked by analytical flow cytometry. Each sorted fraction had its genomic DNA isolated and then quantified by UV absorbance on a Nanodrop 2000c. The data originate from a study of shared clonotypes between healthy human individuals (dated by TCRdb to the early 2020s). Context from the whole study: Three men and a couple of women, aged 18 to 49 years, made up the cohort. Libraries were prepared and TCR repertoires were sequenced by different laboratories using diverse techniques, in order to increase sequencing depth and limit assay-specific biases. Blood TCR repertoires of a handful of healthy adults were deeply sequenced to estimate repertoire size and the extent of clonotype sharing between individuals. For each donor, CD4 naive and CD4 memory were each run on three plates, CD8 naive on two plates, and CD8 memory on one plate. Each donor's leukapheresis produced roughly between roughly 0.85 and 10 billion PBMCs. The investigation overall reported the following: Based on pairwise subsampling, the degree of clonotype sharing among donors was expected to be affected by sequencing depth. Across a handful of donors, around 5.4% of naive CD4, 3% to 3.5% of naive CD8, about 2.3% of memory CD4, and 0.4% of memory CD8 clonotypes were shared. Estimated clonotype richness was generally larger for naive than for memory subsets. Clonotypes shared by all four sorted-subset donors showed higher generation probabilities than non-shared clonotypes. Rarefaction of sorted-subset datasets indicated incomplete sequencing despite the large sequencing depth. Only blood was sampled, and tissue TCR repertoires likely differ from those in blood. Because the study included a small number of donors, the genetic and exposure-history diversity represented was limited.

According to the germline V gene, CDR1 reads SGDLS and CDR2 reads YYNGEE. Spanning cysteine to phenylalanine, the CDR3 consists of 13 amino acids. The DNA shown is the 39-base CDR3, in frame from base 1. V is pared back by 0 bases and J by 5 bases, with 9 bases lying between the germline termini. TCR CDR3 regions were amplified from genomic DNA by multiplex PCR using the deep immunoSEQ assay. Genomic DNA extracted from each cell subset was distributed evenly over all wells of several immunoSEQ 96-well plates, and each plate served as one replicate. For sorted subsets, 150 to 250 ng of genomic DNA, equivalent to some 30,000 T cell genomes, went into each replicate PCR. The purified libraries were quantified using a Qubit 3.0 fluorometer, sized with a Bioanalyzer 2100, and then quantified again using the KAPA Library Quantification kit. Every immunoSEQ 96-well plate was sequenced on a dedicated single-read 150-cycle Illumina NextSeq 550 flow cell. The published analysis was carried out like this. The immunoSEQ output contained only junctional sequences without quality scores, so filtering could not match that applied to full-length reads. To assign V/J genes and CDR3, sequences were annotated against IMGT germline references using PyIR, a Python wrapper for IgBLAST v1.9. Reads were removed for weak V/J assignments (E-value above 1e-6), missing CDR3, stop codons, out-of-frame junctions, or ambiguous translated residues. A V3J clonotype was defined by an identical inferred V gene, J gene, and CDR3 amino acid sequence. The percentage overlap between two repertoires was calculated by dividing the number of shared unique clonotypes by the size of the smaller repertoire. Richness of each repertoire was evaluated using RTK rarefaction, the Chao1 estimator, and Recon v2.1 estimates of unobserved clonotypes. For all TCRbeta clonotypes obtained by the gDNA method from a few donors, generation probabilities were computed with OLGA. Sourced from immuneACCESS, this table was stored by TCRdb with only in-frame sequences that have V and J called. A share of the clones is absent; for the studies checked, an unresolved V gene accounts for under half, and the remainder has no known explanation. That table gives V, J and clone size, and the DNA gave D and trimming. The sample has around 2,000,000 clones on record, 85% to 95% of them singletons. 0.85% to 1.3% of the sample rests with the top ten.

This clonotype originated in a man aged 18 to 29 in good health. Sequencing was performed on naive CD8+ T cells sorted from blood. The meaning of the sample's cell subset or site label: CD45RA+CCR7+. The V and J segments used are TRBV9 and TRBJ2-7; confidence is insufficient to name the D gene. The DNA sequence follows: TGTGCCAGCAGCGTAGAACGGGCCGACGAGCAGTACTTC. Its protein reads: CASSVERADEQYF.